Listed below are T cell receptor beta chains from one sample, sequenced in a study of breast tumors, draining lymph nodes, adjacent tissues. TCRdb reprocessed the multiplex PCR reads via MiXCR and lists one record per CDR3 protein. The sample yields roughly 80,000 distinct CDR3 sequences, approximately 19% seen once. Sequenced material: axillary lymph node tissue. The receptor set was obtained from a female donor with breast cancer. Some clones in this sample may be carry-over from other donors' samples. The CDR3 runs from the conserved cysteine through the conserved F or W. Each record gives: CDR3 DNA, CDR3 protein, J gene, D gene, CDR3 length, clone size, V gene. The D gene is left open where the match is weak. The size entry is marked missing in some rows and otherwise reads once, few, many or a size class.

TGTGCCAGCACCTCAGGGTGGGGGGGTGTTTACGAGCAGTACTTC,CASTSGWGGVYEQYF,TRBJ2-7,TRBD2,15,many,TRBV5-6
TGCAGCGTTGAACAGGCTGTAGGAAACGAGCAGTGCTTC,CSVEQAVGNEQCF,TRBJ2-7,NA,13,once,TRBV29-1
TGTGCCAGCAGTTTCACTCGCTACGAGCAGTACTTC,CASSFTRYEQYF,TRBJ2-7,NA,12,NA,TRBV28
TGCGCCAGCAGGACCCAACTAGCGGGGGCCACCTACGAGCAGTACTTC,CASRTQLAGATYEQYF,TRBJ2-7,TRBD2,16,many,TRBV10-1
TGCAGTGCTAGAGATTTCATTACCAGGTCCTACGAGCAGTACTTC,CSARDFITRSYEQYF,TRBJ2-7,NA,15,many,TRBV20-1
TGTGCCAGCAGCTTAGAGTATAACACCGGGGAGCTGTTTTTT,CASSLEYNTGELFF,TRBJ2-2,NA,14,many,TRBV7-8
TGCAGCGCCTTTACGGGACAGGGACGGGTCAGAAATGAGCAGTTCTTC,CSAFTGQGRVRNEQFF,TRBJ2-1,TRBD1,16,many,TRBV29-1
TGTGCCAGCAGCATACGATCGGGACTAGCGGGCCCCAGGGAGCAGTTCTTC,CASSIRSGLAGPREQFF,TRBJ2-1,TRBD2,17,many,TRBV7-2
TGCAGCGTTGATAAAACAGCTGAAGCTTTCTTT,CSVDKTAEAFF,TRBJ1-1,NA,11,NA,TRBV29-1
TGTGCCAGCAGTTACCCTGGTTTAGCGGGAGAAGACGAGCAGTACTTC,CASSYPGLAGEDEQYF,TRBJ2-7,TRBD2,16,many,TRBV6-2/TRBV6-3
TGTGCCAGCAGTTACGGCCTCCTAGCGGGAGGTGACGAGCAGTACTTC,CASSYGLLAGGDEQYF,TRBJ2-7,TRBD2,16,many,TRBV6-2/TRBV6-3
TGTGCCAGTAGTAACACGGGGACGGGGGACGAGCAGTACTTC,CASSNTGTGDEQYF,TRBJ2-7,NA,14,NA,TRBV19
TGCAGTGCTAGAGGTGGCTCCAATTCTAATGAGCAGTTCTTC,CSARGGSNSNEQFF,TRBJ2-1,NA,14,NA,TRBV20-1
TGCAGTGCTAGAGATTTGCCCGGACTAGCGGGCGCCCGACCCTACGAGCAGTACTTC,CSARDLPGLAGARPYEQYF,TRBJ2-7,TRBD2,19,NA,TRBV20-1
TGTGCCAGCAGCTTGGTGGGGTTTGGGGCCAACGTCCTGACTTTC,CASSLVGFGANVLTF,TRBJ2-6,NA,15,few,TRBV5-4
TGTGCCAGCAGCGTGAGACAGGGTGTCTATGGCTACACCTTC,CASSVRQGVYGYTF,TRBJ1-2,TRBD1,14,many,TRBV5-8
TGTGCCAGCAGCTTAGGTGGAGGGGTGGTCTATGGCTACACCTTC,CASSLGGGVVYGYTF,TRBJ1-2,NA,15,many,TRBV7-2
TGTGCCAGCAGTTTACTTCTGACTAATCAGCCCCAGCATTTT,CASSLLLTNQPQHF,TRBJ1-5,NA,14,NA,TRBV28
TGTGCCTGGACCCTGGCGGATACGCAGTATTTT,CAWTLADTQYF,TRBJ2-3,NA,11,many,TRBV30
TGTGCCAGCAGCATACCAGGGTCCTATGGCTGCACCTTC,CASSIPGSYGCTF,TRBJ1-2,NA,13,NA,TRBV9
TGTGCCAGCAGTGGACTAGCGGGGGCCGGCGCCTACAATGAGCAGTTCTTC,CASSGLAGAGAYNEQFF,TRBJ2-1,TRBD2,17,NA,TRBV5-5
TGTGCCAGCAGGTCGTTACGTCCAGACACCGGGGAGCTGTTTTTT,CASRSLRPDTGELFF,TRBJ2-2,NA,15,few,TRBV7-9
TGTGCCAGCAGCTCGACCGGGACTAGCGGAACTGCGACCTACGAGCAGTACTTC,CASSSTGTSGTATYEQYF,TRBJ2-7,TRBD2,18,many,TRBV7-9
TGCAGTGCCCGTTCTCCAAGCCTTAATGAAAAACTGTTTTTT,CSARSPSLNEKLFF,TRBJ1-4,NA,14,many,TRBV20-1
TGCAGTGCTAGAGTGGGCAGCTACGAGCAGTACTTC,CSARVGSYEQYF,TRBJ2-7,NA,12,many,TRBV20-1
TGTGCCAGCAGTAAGTCTTGGAGTACGGACTATGGCTACACCTTC,CASSKSWSTDYGYTF,TRBJ1-2,NA,15,few,TRBV27
TGTGCCAGCAGGCTGACAGGGGCCGATGAGCAGTTCTTC,CASRLTGADEQFF,TRBJ2-1,TRBD1,13,many,TRBV6-2/TRBV6-3
TGCAGTGCTAGCTCTATAGCGGGAGCGGACCAAGAGACCCAGTACTTC,CSASSIAGADQETQYF,TRBJ2-5,TRBD2,16,many,TRBV20-1